This T cell receptor beta chain was found in a study of neurological immune-mediated disorders. Study-wide results and caveats: While HTLV-1-associated myelopathy showed the greatest TCR clonal expansion, multiple sclerosis showed the least, falling below healthy controls. No CDR3 amino acid sequences were shared by expanded clones across subjects, suggesting private repertoires in all groups.

The ends lost 5 bases at V and 1 base at J; junction bases unmatched: 4. The CDR3 sequence is 14 residues long. Concerning this clonotype: What it recognizes is unknown.

Synthesis of cDNA was performed by 5'RACE using 10-nucleotide random UMIs. In TCRdb, the 5' RACE reads were re-called with MiXCR into one record per CDR3 protein. The sample records about 66,000 distinct CDR3 sequences, about 3.4% being singletons. The receptor's source is a man in his forties or fifties with multiple sclerosis. V gene TRBV12-3 or TRBV12-4 combines with J gene TRBJ1-1; TRBD1 matches at 7 bases. The source material was PBMCs. CDR3 bases: TGTGCCAGCAGTCAGAGGACAGGGAACACTGAAGCTTTCTTT. Protein product: CASSQRTGNTEAFF.